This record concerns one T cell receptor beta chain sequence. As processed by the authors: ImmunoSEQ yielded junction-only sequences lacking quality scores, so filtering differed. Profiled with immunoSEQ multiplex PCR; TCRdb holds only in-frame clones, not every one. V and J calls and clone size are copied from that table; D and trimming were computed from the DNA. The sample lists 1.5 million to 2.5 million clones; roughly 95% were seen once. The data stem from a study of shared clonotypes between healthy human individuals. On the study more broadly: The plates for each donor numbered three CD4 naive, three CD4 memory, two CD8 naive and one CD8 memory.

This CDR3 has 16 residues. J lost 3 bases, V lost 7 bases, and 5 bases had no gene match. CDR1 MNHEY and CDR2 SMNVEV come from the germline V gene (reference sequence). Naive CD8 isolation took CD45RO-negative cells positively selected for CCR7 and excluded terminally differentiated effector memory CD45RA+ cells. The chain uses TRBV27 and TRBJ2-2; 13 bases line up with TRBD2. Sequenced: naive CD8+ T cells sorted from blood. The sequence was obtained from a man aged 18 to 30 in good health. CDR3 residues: CASTGLAGLYTGELFF. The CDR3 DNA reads TGTGCCAGCACGGGACTAGCGGGATTGTACACCGGGGAGCTGTTTTTT.